This T cell receptor (beta chain) was sequenced for a study of blood T cell repertoires in COVID-19. Study overall: Acute and convalescent COVID-19 samples came from the United States, Italy and Spain. Sources were T cells, B-cell-depleted T cells, or PBMCs; the material itself was cDNA or gDNA.

Per the original data handling: Amplification of reference gene primers was used by the study to estimate nucleated cell counts. Assay: immunoSEQ multiplex PCR; the TCRdb copy retains only in-frame clones and omits some. V and J calls and clone size are as listed in that table; D and trimming were resolved from the DNA. The repertoire holds approximately 93,000 clones, with approximately 90% as singletons. The CDR3 sequence is 15 residues long. V was trimmed by 1 base and J by 6 bases, leaving 15 bases between them. The V gene's germline CDR1 is MNHNS and CDR2 SASEGT. The rearrangement uses TRBV6-1 and TRBJ1-2; D perhaps matches TRBD1 (6 bases). Material for sequencing was peripheral blood. This sequence originates from a man aged 45-60 years with active or convalescent COVID-19. The CDR3 sequence: CASSEVPGHNNGYTF. DNA of the CDR3: TGTGCCAGCAGTGAAGTTCCGGGACACAACAATGGCTACACCTTC.